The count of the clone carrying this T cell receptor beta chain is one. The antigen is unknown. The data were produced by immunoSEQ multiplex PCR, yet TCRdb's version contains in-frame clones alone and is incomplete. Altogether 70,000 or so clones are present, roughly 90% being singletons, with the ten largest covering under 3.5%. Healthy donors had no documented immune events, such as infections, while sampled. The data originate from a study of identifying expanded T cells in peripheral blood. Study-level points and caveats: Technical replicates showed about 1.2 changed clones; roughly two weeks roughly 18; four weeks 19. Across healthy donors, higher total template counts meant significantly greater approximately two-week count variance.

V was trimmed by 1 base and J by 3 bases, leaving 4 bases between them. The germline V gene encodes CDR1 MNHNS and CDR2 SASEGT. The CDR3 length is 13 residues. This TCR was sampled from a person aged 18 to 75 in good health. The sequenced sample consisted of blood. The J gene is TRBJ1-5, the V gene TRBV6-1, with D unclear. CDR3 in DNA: TGTGCCAGCAGTGAAGGCCTCAATCAGCCCCAGCATTTT. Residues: CASSEGLNQPQHF.